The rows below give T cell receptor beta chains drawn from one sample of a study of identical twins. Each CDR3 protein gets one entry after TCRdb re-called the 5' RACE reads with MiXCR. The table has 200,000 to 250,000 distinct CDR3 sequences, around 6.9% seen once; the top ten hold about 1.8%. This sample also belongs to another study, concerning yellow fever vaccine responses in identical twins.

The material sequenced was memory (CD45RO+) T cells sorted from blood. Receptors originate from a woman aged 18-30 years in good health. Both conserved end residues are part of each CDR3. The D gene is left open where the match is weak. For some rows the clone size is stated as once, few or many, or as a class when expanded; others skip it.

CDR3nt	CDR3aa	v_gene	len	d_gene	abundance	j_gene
TGTGCCAGCAGCTGGAGACTCGCTGAGCAGTTCTTC	CASSWRLAEQFF	TRBV7-2	12	.	few	TRBJ2-1
TGTGCCAGCACTACACACCTTGCTTATCAGCCCCAGCATTTT	CASTTHLAYQPQHF	TRBV6-1	14	.	few	TRBJ1-5
TGTGCCAGCAGTATTAAGGATACGCAGTATTTT	CASSIKDTQYF	TRBV12-3/TRBV12-4	11	.	.	TRBJ2-3
TGCGGACATGGTTTTGGGGTTGACAGGTCCCCTAACTATGGCTACACCTTC	CGHGFGVDRSPNYGYTF	TRBV20-1	17	.	few	TRBJ1-2
TGTGCCAGCTCACCATTCTGGGGTTCTCTACAAGAGACCCAGTACTTC	CASSPFWGSLQETQYF	TRBV18	16	.	.	TRBJ2-5
TGTGCCTGGAGTTCGAGCGGGGGGAGTGTGACCCAGTACTTC	CAWSSSGGSVTQYF	TRBV30	14	TRBD2	.	TRBJ2-5
TGTGCCAGCCGCCGGGACGGATTAAATGAGCAGTTCTTC	CASRRDGLNEQFF	TRBV28	13	.	few	TRBJ2-1
TGCGCCAGCAGCTTGGCGCAAGGACAGGGTGGCACCGGGGAGCTGTTTTTT	CASSLAQGQGGTGELFF	TRBV5-1	17	TRBD1	many	TRBJ2-2
TGTGCCACCAGTGATTTGTCGGGACAGGTCCCCAATGAGCAGTTCTTC	CATSDLSGQVPNEQFF	TRBV24-1	16	TRBD1	many	TRBJ2-1
TGTGCCAGTAGTCCGACAGGCTCCTATAATTCACCCCTCCACTTT	CASSPTGSYNSPLHF	TRBV19	15	.	few	TRBJ1-6
TGTGCCAGCAGCTCCCCAGCGGGAGGTCGGAACACCGGGGAGCTGTTTTTT	CASSSPAGGRNTGELFF	TRBV7-9	17	TRBD2	once	TRBJ2-2
TGTGCCAGCAGTTTCGGAGGGGCCCCATTTACGCAGTATTTT	CASSFGGAPFTQYF	TRBV28	14	.	many	TRBJ2-3
TGTGCCAGCAGGACGACAGGGGGCAGGACCGGGGAGCTGTTTTTT	CASRTTGGRTGELFF	TRBV6-1	15	TRBD1	.	TRBJ2-2
TGTGCCAGCAGCTTAGTTCCAGGGGACAGGGGGCGTGACACTGAAGCTTTCTTT	CASSLVPGDRGRDTEAFF	TRBV11-2	18	TRBD1	many	TRBJ1-1
TGTGCCAGCAGCTTAGGGGACAGGTCGCTTTCGGAGACCCAGTACTTC	CASSLGDRSLSETQYF	TRBV7-9	16	TRBD1	few	TRBJ2-5
TGTGCCAGCAGCCAAGAAGCACGGCAGTACTTC	CASSQEARQYF	TRBV3-1	11	.	.	TRBJ2-7
TGCAGTGGCTCGGGACAGGGGGTCCAAATACAGTATTTT	CSGSGQGVQIQYF	TRBV20-1	13	TRBD1	few	TRBJ2-3
TGTGCCAGCAGTGACCGGGAGAGCGGGGAGCTGTTTTTT	CASSDRESGELFF	TRBV6-4	13	.	many	TRBJ2-2
TGTGCCAGCAGCCACACAACGACGACAGGGGATTCGGATGAGCAGTACTTC	CASSHTTTTGDSDEQYF	TRBV6-1	17	TRBD1	.	TRBJ2-7
TGCAGTGCTAGAGACCCCAGGGGGCAAGAGACCCAGTACTTC	CSARDPRGQETQYF	TRBV20-1	14	TRBD1	.	TRBJ2-5
TGTGCCAGCAGCCTTGTTGGAGGCAATCAGCCCCAGCATTTT	CASSLVGGNQPQHF	TRBV6-2/TRBV6-3	14	.	many	TRBJ1-5
TGTGCCAGCAGTGTGGGAGGGTTCGAGCAGTACTTC	CASSVGGFEQYF	TRBV25-1	12	TRBD2	few	TRBJ2-7
TGCAGTGCTAGCGAAGTACCGGACAGTAACACTGAAGCTTTCTTT	CSASEVPDSNTEAFF	TRBV20-1	15	.	many	TRBJ1-1
TGTGCCAGCAGATCCGCCGGGGCCGGGGAGCTGTTTTTT	CASRSAGAGELFF	TRBV6-1	13	.	few	TRBJ2-2
TGTGCCATCAGGCAGGGGCCGAACACTGAAGCTTTCTTT	CAIRQGPNTEAFF	TRBV10-3	13	.	.	TRBJ1-1
TGTGCCAGCAGTCCAGGGACAGCCGGTCACACCGGGGAGCTGTTTTTT	CASSPGTAGHTGELFF	TRBV6-1	16	TRBD1	many	TRBJ2-2
TGTGCCAGCAGCTTAGAGAGACGGATTCAAGAGACCCAGTACTTC	CASSLERRIQETQYF	TRBV11-2	15	.	.	TRBJ2-5
TGTGCCAGCAGTTCCAGTACCCCATTCGAGCAGTTCTTC	CASSSSTPFEQFF	TRBV28	13	.	many	TRBJ2-1
TGTGCCAGCAGCTTGGACAGAATCGCGAACACCGGGGAGCTGTTTTTT	CASSLDRIANTGELFF	TRBV7-9	16	.	.	TRBJ2-2
TGCGCCAGCAGCTATGGACAGGGATGGGACGAGCAGTACTTC	CASSYGQGWDEQYF	TRBV5-1	14	TRBD1	many	TRBJ2-7
TGTGCCAGCAGGGTGGCCGGCTACAATGAGCAGTTCTTC	CASRVAGYNEQFF	TRBV7-9	13	.	few	TRBJ2-1
TGCAGTGCTAGAGATCCGAAGGCTACGCAGTATTTT	CSARDPKATQYF	TRBV20-1	12	.	many	TRBJ2-3
TGTGCCAGCAGTCTAACTAGCGCCTCCTACGAGCAGTACTTC	CASSLTSASYEQYF	TRBV7-3	14	TRBD2	.	TRBJ2-7
TGCGCCAGCAGCTTGGGTTGGGTTATGAACACTGAAGCTTTCTTT	CASSLGWVMNTEAFF	TRBV5-1	15	.	many	TRBJ1-1
TGTGCCAGTAGTACCTTCCACCTCGGGGAGCTGTTTTTT	CASSTFHLGELFF	TRBV19	13	.	once	TRBJ2-2
TGCGCCAGCAGTGCTGCCAGGGGGCGGTCCGAGCAGTACTTC	CASSAARGRSEQYF	TRBV10-1	14	TRBD1	many	TRBJ2-7
TGTGCCAAGAAACTAGCGGGGGAGAAAGAGACCCAGTACTTC	CAKKLAGEKETQYF	TRBV5-4	14	TRBD2	many	TRBJ2-5
TGTGCCAGCAGCCAGAACACAGATACGCAGTATTTT	CASSQNTDTQYF	TRBV14	12	.	many	TRBJ2-3
TGTGCCACCAGCAGAGATAGGGGGGGGTCCTACGAGCAGTACTTC	CATSRDRGGSYEQYF	TRBV15	15	.	many	TRBJ2-7
TGTGCCAGCAATCGAGCCCCAGGCAAAAACATTCAGTACTTC	CASNRAPGKNIQYF	TRBV6-2/TRBV6-3	14	.	.	TRBJ2-4
TGCGCCAGCAGCTTGGAGACGGCGGAATATGGCTACACCTTC	CASSLETAEYGYTF	TRBV5-1	14	.	.	TRBJ1-2
TGTGCCAGTAAGGAAGCTTTCTCCTACAATGAGCAGTTCTTC	CASKEAFSYNEQFF	TRBV19	14	.	.	TRBJ2-1
TGCAGTGGGACCCCCTTAGCGTTTTACAATGAGCAGTTCTTC	CSGTPLAFYNEQFF	TRBV20-1	14	.	few	TRBJ2-1
TGCAGTGCTCCGGACTACCGCTTAAGCACAGATACGCAGTATTTT	CSAPDYRLSTDTQYF	TRBV20-1	15	.	few	TRBJ2-3
TGCGCCAGCAGCCAAGGGGACAGTCTCTCTGGGGCCAACGTCCTGACTTTC	CASSQGDSLSGANVLTF	TRBV4-3	17	TRBD1	few	TRBJ2-6
TGTGCCAGCAGTTTAGTGGGGGGACAGACCTATGGCTACACCTTC	CASSLVGGQTYGYTF	TRBV27	15	TRBD1	few	TRBJ1-2
TGTGCCAGCAGCAATTTGGTAGCGGGCTGCAGGAGCACAGATACGCAGTATTTT	CASSNLVAGCRSTDTQYF	TRBV21-1	18	.	few	TRBJ2-3
TGTGCCAGCAGCAAACAGGGGTACCAGCCCCAGCATTTT	CASSKQGYQPQHF	TRBV7-9	13	TRBD1	.	TRBJ1-5
TGTGCCAGCAGCCGACCGTTATTGGGGGTAGCGGGGGCCGTTAACGAGCAGTACTTC	CASSRPLLGVAGAVNEQYF	TRBV3-1	19	TRBD2	few	TRBJ2-7
TGTGCCAGCAGTCCGGGGGCAGGGTTATCCTACGAGCAGTACTTC	CASSPGAGLSYEQYF	TRBV27	15	.	.	TRBJ2-7
TGTGCCAGCAGTTTCCTTACAGGGGGTGGTGGCATTCAGTACTTC	CASSFLTGGGGIQYF	TRBV28	15	TRBD1	few	TRBJ2-4
TGTGCCAGCAGCCCAACCGAGGGACTAGCGCAAGGAGGGTACAATGAGCAGTTCTTC	CASSPTEGLAQGGYNEQFF	TRBV4-2	19	TRBD2	.	TRBJ2-1
TGTGCCAGCAGTTTATTTAAGGGTGAAGCCAAAAACATTCAGTACTTC	CASSLFKGEAKNIQYF	TRBV28	16	.	medium-sized	TRBJ2-4
TGTGCCAGCAGCTCACTAGCGGGCCTCTACAATGAGCAGTTCTTC	CASSSLAGLYNEQFF	TRBV7-2	15	TRBD2	few	TRBJ2-1
TGCGCCAGCAGCTTGGGCGGGGAAAACTATGGCTACACCTTC	CASSLGGENYGYTF	TRBV5-1	14	.	few	TRBJ1-2